What follows are 10 T cell receptor beta chains derived from one specimen sequenced in a study of T-cell memory formation after mild COVID-19. TCRdb called the 5' RACE reads again in MiXCR, with one record for every CDR3 protein. This sample has fewer than 50,000 distinct CDR3 sequences, with around 7% found just once. The sequenced material came from PBMCs or a T cell subset sorted from them (not recorded which). These receptors all come from a man between 18 and 29 years old who had mild COVID-19 (a few samples of this study predate the infection). Cell type and time point are not known.

There are many counts of this clonotype. The chain joins TRBV6-2 or TRBV6-3 to TRBJ1-5; no definite D call. V lost 0 bases to trimming and J lost 3 bases, with 9 bases between them. This CDR3 comprises 15 residues. Germline V gives CDR1 MNHEY, CDR2 SVGEGT. The CDR3 region is CASSYSGNTNQPQHF. CDR3 sequence (DNA): TGTGCCAGCAGTTACTCGGGGAATACCAATCAGCCCCAGCATTTT.

This clonotype was recorded at least ten times. This chain joins TRBV4-1 and TRBJ1-4, with a weak D call TRBD1 (5 bases). V was trimmed by 0 bases and J by 7 bases, leaving 12 bases between them. The CDR3 contains 15 residues. Per germline, CDR1 MGHRA and CDR2 YSYEKL. The CDR3 sequence: CASSQEWGVGEKLFF. The CDR3 nucleotides are TGCGCCAGCAGCCAAGAATGGGGGGTCGGTGAAAAACTGTTTTTT.

This clonotype was picked up a small number of times. The CDR3 DNA reads TGTGCCAGCAGCTTAGCCCCCGTAAGCCAGCCCCAGCATTTT. It yields the protein CASSLAPVSQPQHF. The chain is built from TRBV7-9 and TRBJ1-5; D is ambiguous. The CDR3 covers 14 residues. Germline V gene data show CDR1 as SEHNR and CDR2 as FQNEAQ (reference sequence). V lost 0 bases, J lost 7 bases, and 10 bases lay in between.

This clonotype was counted a single time. The chain uses TRBV24-1 and TRBJ2-1, with 9 bases aligning to TRBD2. CDR3 size: 16 residues. Per the germline V gene, CDR1 is KGHDR and CDR2 is SFDVKD. V shed 4 bases, J shed 7 bases, and the junction held 10 bases outside the gene matches. The CDR3 spells CATSEQGLAGRNEQFF. The CDR3 DNA sequence: TGTGCCACCAGTGAGCAGGGGCTAGCGGGACGTAATGAGCAGTTCTTC.

This chain links TRBV3-1 with TRBJ2-4, with a weak D call TRBD1 (6 bases). Trimming removed 4 bases at V and 0 bases at J, with 10 bases between. This CDR3 has 15 residues. CDR1 LGHDT and CDR2 YNNKEL come from the germline V gene (reference sequence). The CDR3 spells CASSLGTLAKNIQYF. CDR3 nucleotides: TGTGCCAGCAGCCTCGGGACATTAGCCAAAAACATTCAGTACTTC.

This rearrangement joins TRBV5-1 to TRBJ2-5; unclear D gene. With 0 bases removed from V and 2 bases from J, the gap between germline ends came to 11 bases. This CDR3 region has 15 residues. From germline, CDR1 is SGHRS and CDR2 YFSETQ. CDR3 coding DNA: TGCGCCAGCAGCTTGGTCCCGACCGGTCAAGAGACCCAGTACTTC. Translation: CASSLVPTGQETQYF.

This clonotype was picked up a small number of times. The CDR3 sequence is CASSAGTSDQETQYF. In DNA form, the CDR3 reads TGTGCCAGCAGTGCCGGCACCAGTGATCAAGAGACCCAGTACTTC. The genes are TRBV6-2 or TRBV6-3 and TRBJ2-5; D gene unclear. The CDR3 sequence is 15 residues long. From germline, CDR1 is MNHEY and CDR2 SVGEGT. V was shortened by 5 bases and J by 2 bases, with 15 bases between the two germline ends.

The sample holds a few counts of this clonotype. V is TRBV6-2 or TRBV6-3 and J is TRBJ1-1; 8 nucleotides line up with TRBD1. The CDR3 spans 17 residues. J gave up 2 bases and V 4 bases, and 12 bases lay outside the gene matches. Germline CDR1 and CDR2: MNHEY and SVGEGT. CDR3 nucleotide sequence: TGTGCCAGCAGTTTCATCCAGGGGGCCTCCGAAAACACTGAAGCTTTCTTT. This sequence encodes CASSFIQGASENTEAFF.

CDR3: CASSSRGEYTDTQYF. CDR3 DNA: TGTGCCAGCAGCTCGCGGGGAGAATACACAGATACGCAGTATTTT. The chain combines TRBV9 with TRBJ2-3, with D possibly being TRBD2 (6 bases). CDR3 length: 15 amino acids. The V gene lost 4 bases and the J gene lost 2 bases, with 14 bases spanning the gap. The germline V gene has CDR1 SGDLS and CDR2 YYNGEE.

This clonotype turned up a few times. The V gene is TRBV5-1, the J gene TRBJ2-5; the match to TRBD2 covers 13 bases. In germline, CDR1 is SGHRS, CDR2 YFSETQ. The ends lost 3 bases at V and 5 bases at J; junction bases unmatched: 7. The length of the CDR3 is 16 residues. CDR3 sequence: CASSSGLAGVFETQYF. In nucleotides, the CDR3 is TGCGCCAGCAGCTCCGGACTAGCGGGGGTTTTTGAGACCCAGTACTTC.